One sample yielded the 8 T cell receptor beta chains listed below, sequenced in a study of blood T cell repertoires in COVID-19. Assay: immunoSEQ multiplex PCR; the TCRdb copy retains only in-frame clones and omits some. Counted here are approximately 230,000 clones, around 88% occurring once; the ten biggest clones make up approximately 1.4%. The sequenced material came from peripheral blood. Receptors were obtained from a man older than 75 with acute or convalescent COVID-19.

This clone has a single count. V and J are TRBV6-5 and TRBJ2-3; D unresolved. V dropped 8 bases and J dropped 2 bases, with 14 bases sitting between them. Germline V CDR1 and CDR2: MNHEY, SVGAGI. There are 14 residues in the CDR3. This CDR3 is CASRMTLLTDTQYF. The CDR3 nucleotides read TGTGCCAGCCGCATGACTTTACTCACAGATACGCAGTATTTT.

The rearrangement links TRBV2 to TRBJ1-1; 10 nucleotides agree with TRBD1. Trimming removed 11 bases from V and 1 base from J; junction bases left unmatched: 4. The CDR3 loop spans 13 amino acids. Germline V gene lookup returns CDR1 SNHLY and CDR2 FYNNEI. CDR3 sequence reads: CAGDRGWNTEAFF. Written as DNA, the CDR3 is TGTGCCGGGGACAGGGGATGGAACACTGAAGCTTTCTTT.

This clone was detected only a few times. The chain is built from TRBV5-1 and TRBJ1-1; 8 positions match TRBD1. The CDR3 has 13 amino acids. Trimming took 6 bases from V and 3 from J; bases not matched to a gene: 4. Per the germline V gene, CDR1 is SGHRS and CDR2 is YFSETQ. The CDR3 sequence is CASTLDRDTEAFF. The CDR3 DNA reads TGCGCCAGCACCCTGGACAGGGACACTGAAGCTTTCTTT.

Concerning this clone: This sample also contains other DNA sequences that code for the same CDR3. The chain carries TRBV18 and TRBJ2-1; 15 positions agree with TRBD2. Germline trimming cut 3 bases from V and 6 bases from J; bases unmatched to any gene: 0. There are 15 residues in the CDR3. From germline, CDR1 is KGHSH and CDR2 LQKENI. The CDR3 DNA sequence: TGTGCCAGCTCACCGGGACTAGCGGGGGGCAATGAGCAGTTCTTC. Translated, it gives CASSPGLAGGNEQFF. Full variable domain (rest looked up from reference TRBV18 and TRBJ2-1): NAGVMQNPRHLVRRRGQEARLRCSPMKGHSHVYWYRQLPEEGLKFMVYLQKENIIDESGMPKERFSAEFPKEGPSILRIQQVVRGDSAAYFCASSPGLAGGNEQFFGPGTRLTVL.

The chain has TRBV4-3 and TRBJ2-3; perhaps TRBD1 as D (6 bases). The CDR3 spans 14 residues. The germline gives CDR1 LGHNA, CDR2 YSLEER. V was clipped by 2 bases and J by 6 bases, with 12 bases between them. Here the CDR3 reads CASSQQGGTDTQYF. The CDR3 DNA follows: TGCGCCAGCAGCCAACAAGGGGGAACCGATACGCAGTATTTT.

This sequence joins TRBV27 and TRBJ2-3, with 7 nucleotides matching TRBD2. The CDR3 covers 19 residues. Trimming removed 5 bases from V and 3 bases from J; junction bases left unmatched: 20. The V gene's germline CDR1 is MNHEY and CDR2 SMNVEV (reference sequence). The chain's CDR3 is CASSGYFGGTKKLTDTQYF. CDR3 sequence (DNA): TGTGCCAGCAGTGGATATTTCGGGGGGACTAAAAAGTTGACAGATACGCAGTATTTT.

The chain joins TRBV18 to TRBJ1-1; D remains ambiguous. The CDR3 contains 13 residues. Germline-derived CDR1 and CDR2 are KGHSH and LQKENI. The V end lost 3 bases, the J end lost 1 base, and 6 bases lay between the germline ends. CDR3 bases: TGTGCCAGCTCACCTTCCAAGAACACTGAAGCTTTCTTT. Protein product: CASSPSKNTEAFF. The variable domain in full, with the rest retrieved from reference TRBV18 and TRBJ1-1, is NAGVMQNPRHLVRRRGQEARLRCSPMKGHSHVYWYRQLPEEGLKFMVYLQKENIIDESGMPKERFSAEFPKEGPSILRIQQVVRGDSAAYFCASSPSKNTEAFFGQGTRLTVV.

The chain is built from TRBV7-3 and TRBJ1-1; 8 bases are shared with TRBD1. The junction had 4 bases not matched to a gene; V was cut back by 3 bases and J by 10 bases. From germline, CDR1 is SGHTA and CDR2 FQGTGA. CDR3 length equals 12 residues. In DNA form, the CDR3 reads TGTGCCAGCAGCTTCGGACAGGGAGGAGCTTTCTTT. Its translation: CASSFGQGGAFF.